This TCR beta chain was observed in a study of beta chain features in type 1 diabetes. Whole-study findings and limits: Junctions at VDJ sites from type 1 diabetes patients had fewer insertions and more deletions. It was possible that PCR favored shorter templates, equally so in patients and controls. Significant though moderate, a shortening of TCRB CDR3s appeared in all four CD4+ subsets of Type 1 diabetes patients.

Via CD45RO/CCR7/CD25/CD127/CD95/CD27, cells of the CD4+ naive, central memory, regulatory and stem cell-like memory subsets were sorted. Germline V gene sequence: CDR1 SGHTA, CDR2 FQGNSA. This CDR3 is 14 amino acids long. Trimming stripped 8 bases from V and 2 bases from J, with 16 bases between. The whole isolated RNA underwent reverse transcription, so sequencing captured expressed TCRB transcripts. The repertoire was sequenced with immunoSEQ multiplex PCR; TCRdb's copy has only in-frame clones and lacks some. The sample holds about 68,000 clones, 45% to 50% seen once. In regard to this clone: Its antigen is currently unknown.

The sequencing input was central memory CD4+ T cells from blood. The gene calls are TRBV7-2 and TRBJ2-7; D ambiguous. This receptor was obtained from a man aged 25-45 years with type 1 diabetes. The CDR3 DNA is TGTGCCAGCCGTAGAGCTGATCGGGCCTACGAGCAGTACTTC. Amino acids: CASRRADRAYEQYF.